This TCR beta chain was observed in a study of cytomegalovirus exposure and HLA in healthy donors. In the PCR, 60 Vbeta and 13 Jbeta primers were used. Generated by immunoSEQ multiplex PCR, the TCRdb table keeps only in-frame clones and is missing some. Of 72,000 or so clones listed, approximately 80% were seen once; the top ten hold roughly 8.2%. The CDR3 has 16 residues. Deletions cut 0 bases from V and 2 bases from J, with 13 bases between. CDR1 MNHEY and CDR2 SVGAGI come from the germline V gene. The donors, nominally healthy at sampling, likely had unrecorded immune exposures. The V call is TRBV6-5, the J call TRBJ1-2; no reliable D call. The specimen sequenced was PBMCs. This clonotype was obtained from a man younger than 30 in good health and CMV-seropositive. The CDR3 spells CASSYSLDWRNYGYTF. DNA for the CDR3: TGTGCCAGCAGTTACTCGCTGGACTGGAGGAACTATGGCTACACCTTC.